What follows is one T cell receptor (beta chain) and its context. No cognate antigen has been identified for it. No base quality values were provided; no much bigger clone lies one nucleotide off. Explained via the paper, the time point label denotes: baseline before first vaccination. In the paper's terms, the treatment or condition label means: meningococcal conjugate vaccine given as trial control. Samples from vaccinated people were obtained from the UK trials COV001 and COV002, which included a single-blind randomized controlled phase 2/3 trial of AZD1222 (ChAdOx1 nCoV-19) in healthy adults. For TCRbeta chain sequencing, PBMC samples were collected from trial participants at day 0 and at day 28 after the second dose. The sample originates from a study of T cell responses to AZD1222 COVID-19 vaccine (dated by TCRdb to the early 2020s). About the study as a whole: A total of 230 to 250 trial participants underwent TCR sequencing, of whom some 210 received two doses of AZD1222 and about 26 received two doses of the MenACWY control vaccine. Trial participants were enrolled by age into 18-55, 56-69 and 70-plus year subgroups, with roughly 150, 30 and 60 TCR-sequenced participants respectively.

Results and caveats for the whole study, not just this receptor: The 56-69-year group was small, and its depth increase did not reach significance, likely because of low power. The whole spike protein was spanned by vaccine-associated CD4 TCRs, and dominant responses were seen in regions 160-218 and 743-854. Conclusions about previously exposed vaccinees are limited because only 5 or 6 AZD1222 recipients were SARS-CoV-2 seropositive at baseline. After two AZD1222 doses, spike-specific TCR breadth and depth were significantly higher than at day 0 and than in MenACWY recipients. Reportedly, almost half of the unique spike-specific TCRs recognized epitopes lying outside the regions that are mutated in the B.1.351 and B.1.1.7 variants. Because no day 14 peak-response samples were available, the repertoires could be characterized only after the peak T cell response. Most participants were white British and females outnumbered males, and the authors suggested that clonal diversity may have been underestimated.

The CDR3 regions of human TCRbeta chains were analyzed by immunosequencing. Per the source publication's procedure: TCRs in the repertoires were compared against a reference library of SARS-CoV-2-specific TCRs that had been generated with the MIRA antigen-specificity platform. Breadth was defined as the fraction of unique TCRs that were SARS-CoV-2-associated, and depth was defined as the fraction of total T cells that were SARS-CoV-2-associated. Each spike-specific TCR was assigned to its reactive spike region and to a CD4 or CD8 class using the MIRA data. Log10-transformed breadth and depth values were compared by one-way ANOVA with Sidak's multiple comparisons tests. The table was pulled from immuneACCESS by TCRdb, which kept in-frame rearrangements only. Such tables lose some clones; where checked, under half of the loss comes from unresolved V genes, and the rest has no known cause. V, J and clone size are taken as reported in that table, and D and trimming were inferred from the DNA itself. The table for this sample lists about 220,000 clones; roughly 91% of them were counted only once. The ten largest clones capture roughly 0.99% of the sample.

Deletion took 3 bases off V and 5 bases off J, with a span of 10 bases between the germline ends. The germline V gene supplies CDR1 SQVTM and CDR2 ANQGSEA. The CDR3 goes from the cysteine to the phenylalanine over 12 residues. The sequence is cut down to CDR3 DNA, 36 bases in frame from base 1. The chain is made from TRBV29-1 and TRBJ1-1; the D gene remains uncertain. Sequences were derived from peripheral blood, sampled on day 0 of MenACWY control vaccination. This sequence was found in an adult in good health. The CDR3 amino acid sequence is: CSVDPGGTEAFF. DNA sequence: TGCAGCGTTGATCCGGGAGGGACTGAAGCTTTCTTT.